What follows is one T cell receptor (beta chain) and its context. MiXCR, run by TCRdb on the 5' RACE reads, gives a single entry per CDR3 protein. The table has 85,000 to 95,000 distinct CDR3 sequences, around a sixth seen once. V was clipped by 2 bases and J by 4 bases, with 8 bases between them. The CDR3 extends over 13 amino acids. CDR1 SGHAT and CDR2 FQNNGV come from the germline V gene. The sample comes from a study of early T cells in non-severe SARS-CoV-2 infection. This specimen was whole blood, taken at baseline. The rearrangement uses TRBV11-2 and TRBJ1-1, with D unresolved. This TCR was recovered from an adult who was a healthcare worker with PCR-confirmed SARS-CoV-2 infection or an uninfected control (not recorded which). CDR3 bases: TGTGCCAGCAGCTTAACGGTGGCCACTGAAGCTTTCTTT. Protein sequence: CASSLTVATEAFF.